The source of this TCR beta chain is a study of metastatic and nonmetastatic thyroid tumors. Study results and caveats: A significant increase in TCR beta diversity was reportedly seen in malignant thyroid tumors relative to benign nodules, in blood and tumor.

Prior to thyroid surgery, none of the patients had received any treatment. Via MiXCR, TCRdb re-called the PCR reads. The data hold around 45,000 clones, with 3% to 3.5% observed a single time. Trimming stripped 4 bases from V and 2 bases from J, with 6 bases between. The germline V gene has CDR1 MDHEN and CDR2 SYDVKM. This CDR3 has 12 residues. The table lists this clone with a few counts. Its specificity is not known. The V and J genes are TRBV28 and TRBJ2-7, with D uncertain. The sample taken for sequencing was blood. The TCR originated in a female donor with papillary thyroid cancer or a benign thyroid nodule (not recorded which). Some clones in this sample may be carry-over from other donors' samples. The CDR3 nucleotides are TGTGCCAGCAGTTCCCGTGCCTACGAGCAGTACTTC. This codes for CASSSRAYEQYF. Combining the CDR3 with reference TRBV28 and TRBJ2-7 gives the whole variable domain DVKVTQSSRYLVKRTGEKVFLECVQDMDHENMFWYRQDPGLGLRLIYFSYDVKMKEKGDIPEGYSVSREKKERFSLILESASTNQTSMYLCASSSRAYEQYFGPGTRLTVT.